The rows below give T cell receptor beta chains drawn from one sample of a study of T cell responses to AZD1222 COVID-19 vaccine. Data came from immunoSEQ multiplex PCR; TCRdb stores just in-frame clones and leaves some out. The data contain roughly 92,000 clones, 90% of them singletons. The material sequenced was peripheral blood, taken on day 0 of AZD1222 vaccination. These receptors originate from an adult in good health. Both conserved end residues are part of each CDR3. The D gene is left open where the match is weak. Some rows have no size entry. The others give once, few or many, or a class for an expanded clone.

V	D	size	J	CDR3	DNA
TRBV6-5	NA	NA	TRBJ1-3	CASTTPADSGNTIYF	TGTGCCAGCACCACCCCCGCCGACTCTGGAAACACCATATATTTT
TRBV6-2/TRBV6-3	NA	NA	TRBJ1-4	CASSIAGGTNEKLFF	TGTGCCAGCAGCATCGCGGGCGGCACTAATGAAAAACTGTTTTTT
TRBV30	NA	NA	TRBJ1-3	CAWSGLKGGRNGNTIYF	TGTGCCTGGAGTGGCCTCAAGGGAGGGCGCAACGGAAACACCATATATTTT
TRBV2	NA	NA	TRBJ2-7	CASNNLDRHQEQYF	TGTGCCAGCAATAACCTAGACAGGCATCAGGAGCAGTACTTC
TRBV23-1	TRBD1	NA	TRBJ2-7	CASSPGQGTHEQYF	TGCGCCAGCAGTCCCGGACAGGGGACCCACGAGCAGTACTTC
TRBV14	NA	NA	TRBJ2-4	CASSQGFRTLENIQYF	TGTGCCAGCAGCCAAGGTTTTCGGACTCTAGAAAACATTCAGTACTTC
TRBV10-3	NA	NA	TRBJ1-2	CAISGSQAGYTF	TGTGCCATCAGTGGATCACAGGCTGGCTACACCTTC
TRBV6-5	NA	NA	TRBJ1-2	CASRNLNYGYTF	TGTGCCAGCAGGAACCTTAACTATGGCTACACCTTC
TRBV11-2	TRBD1	NA	TRBJ1-6	CASSQGTAGDSPLHF	TGTGCCAGCAGCCAAGGGACAGCAGGGGATTCACCCCTCCACTTT
TRBV4-3	NA	NA	TRBJ1-3	CASSQDRTYSGNTIYF	TGCGCCAGCAGCCAAGATCGCACGTACTCTGGAAACACCATATATTTT
TRBV6-5	TRBD1	NA	TRBJ1-6	CASSRQGAGDSPLHF	TGTGCCAGCAGCAGACAGGGGGCGGGAGATTCACCCCTCCACTTT
TRBV19	NA	NA	TRBJ2-2	CASSDQNRDTGELFF	TGTGCCAGTAGTGACCAGAACAGGGACACCGGGGAGCTGTTTTTT
TRBV5-4	NA	NA	TRBJ1-5	CASSLPNQPQHF	TGTGCCAGCAGCTTACCTAATCAGCCCCAGCATTTT
TRBV11-3	NA	once	TRBJ2-5	CASSLGLVSTETQYF	TGTGCCAGCAGCTTAGGTCTAGTTTCTACGGAGACCCAGTACTTC
TRBV2	NA	NA	TRBJ1-2	CASRSRENRYTF	TGTGCCAGCAGAAGTAGGGAAAATCGCTACACCTTC
TRBV19	NA	NA	TRBJ2-5	CASTKDSEETQYF	TGTGCCAGTACTAAGGACTCGGAAGAGACCCAGTACTTC
TRBV3-1/TRBV3-2	NA	NA	TRBJ1-6	CASSPTGSSPLHF	TGTGCCAGCAGCCCAACCGGGTCTTCACCCCTCCACTTT
TRBV6-2/TRBV6-3	NA	NA	TRBJ1-2	CASSAQVAGYTF	TGTGCCAGCAGTGCCCAAGTGGCCGGCTACACCTTC
TRBV19	NA	few	TRBJ1-1	CASSTSGTEAFF	TGTGCCAGTAGCACTAGCGGGACTGAAGCTTTCTTT
TRBV10-2	TRBD1	NA	TRBJ1-1	CAGRAGQGSPEAFF	TGCGCCGGACGAGCGGGACAGGGGAGCCCTGAAGCTTTCTTT
TRBV5-4	TRBD1	once	TRBJ1-2	CASSPPDRTYGYTF	TGTGCCAGCAGCCCCCCGGACAGGACCTATGGCTACACCTTC
TRBV5-6	NA	NA	TRBJ1-2	CASSLGRYGYTF	TGTGCCAGCAGCTTGGGCAGGTATGGCTACACCTTC
TRBV4-3	NA	few	TRBJ2-1	CASSQDVGDPYNEQFF	TGCGCCAGCAGCCAAGATGTTGGGGATCCCTACAATGAGCAGTTCTTC
TRBV11-1	NA	NA	TRBJ1-1	CASSLGQGNTEAFF	TGTGCCAGCAGCTTAGGCCAGGGGAACACTGAAGCTTTCTTT
TRBV7-2	NA	NA	TRBJ2-1	CASSLGLARNEQFF	TGTGCCAGCAGCTTAGGGCTAGCGCGCAATGAGCAGTTCTTC
TRBV9	NA	NA	TRBJ2-5	CASSPLPTPRRETQYF	TGTGCCAGCAGCCCTCTCCCGACTCCGCGGCGGGAGACCCAGTACTTC
TRBV19	TRBD2	NA	TRBJ2-3	CASSGIAGGPLDTQYF	TGTGCCAGTAGTGGAATAGCGGGGGGGCCCCTAGATACGCAGTATTTT
TRBV9	NA	NA	TRBJ1-2	CASSYYTQGSYGYTF	TGTGCCAGCAGCTATTACACCCAGGGGAGCTATGGCTACACCTTC
TRBV20-1	NA	NA	TRBJ2-1	CSASPNEQFF	TGCAGTGCTAGCCCCAATGAGCAGTTCTTC
TRBV11-2	NA	NA	TRBJ2-1	CASSTTDQGSVFF	TGTGCCAGCAGCACTACGGACCAGGGGAGTGTGTTCTTC
TRBV7-3	NA	NA	TRBJ1-6	CASSISGSGGSPLHF	TGTGCCAGCAGCATCTCAGGGAGCGGTGGATCACCCCTCCACTTT
TRBV9	NA	NA	TRBJ1-5	CASSVTGGAEGPQHF	TGTGCCAGCAGCGTGACCGGCGGGGCCGAGGGGCCCCAGCATTTT
TRBV6-2/TRBV6-3	TRBD1	NA	TRBJ1-5	CASSYLGQGGQPQHF	TGTGCCAGCAGTTACTTGGGACAGGGAGGCCAGCCCCAGCATTTT
TRBV27	NA	few	TRBJ1-5	CASRQGPGSNQPQHF	TGTGCCAGCAGGCAGGGGCCGGGGAGCAATCAGCCCCAGCATTTT
TRBV14	NA	NA	TRBJ2-2	CASSQALGGNTGELFF	TGTGCCAGCAGCCAAGCACTAGGTGGGAACACCGGGGAGCTGTTTTTT
TRBV6-2/TRBV6-3	NA	NA	TRBJ2-2	CASSYRQGNTGELFF	TGTGCCAGCAGTTACAGGCAGGGAAACACCGGGGAGCTGTTTTTT
TRBV20-1	TRBD1	NA	TRBJ1-3	CSASLGTAGNTIYF	TGCAGTGCCAGTTTGGGGACAGCTGGAAACACCATATATTTT
TRBV18	TRBD1	NA	TRBJ2-3	CASSPGTGDSTDTQYF	TGTGCCAGCTCACCCGGGACAGGGGACTCCACAGATACGCAGTATTTT
TRBV6-1	TRBD1	medium-sized	TRBJ1-2	CASSEGDRDYGYTF	TGTGCCAGCAGTGAAGGGGACAGGGACTATGGCTACACCTTC
TRBV5-1	TRBD1	NA	TRBJ2-7	CASSLAPGQAYEQYF	TGCGCCAGCAGCTTGGCCCCGGGACAGGCCTACGAGCAGTACTTC
TRBV6-5	TRBD1	NA	TRBJ1-6	CASSYSDRGGYSPLHF	TGTGCCAGCAGTTACTCAGACAGGGGAGGGTATTCACCCCTCCACTTT